A single TCR beta chain is shown here with its context. PCR was performed using 60 Vbeta and 13 Jbeta primers. The table came from immunoSEQ multiplex PCR; TCRdb's copy has only in-frame clones and leaves some out. The sample consists of some 130,000 clones, about 85% of them appearing once. The data are from a study of cytomegalovirus exposure and HLA in healthy donors. The germline V gene has CDR1 SGHNT and CDR2 YENEEA. V lost 3 bases and J lost 0, with 12 bases in between. This CDR3 is built from 16 residues. The sequencing sample was made of PBMCs. The clonotype was recovered from a boy between 10 and 17 years old in good health and CMV-seronegative. The genes are TRBV11-3 and TRBJ2-1, with D perhaps matching TRBD1 (5 bases). CDR3 loop: CASSFRGSSSYNEQFF. The CDR3, as DNA: TGTGCCAGCAGCTTTAGGGGCTCCTCCTCCTACAATGAGCAGTTCTTC.